The T cell receptor beta chain under discussion was sequenced for a study of T-cell reconstitution after alpha-beta-depleted transplantation in children. Broader study findings: Once a year had passed after transplant, T-cell counts and diversity came mostly from newly produced T cells. As was reported, about two months after transplant, alpha-beta T cells came from several hundred expanded graft clones. Surviving recipient T cells and thymic progenitors underlay high day-60 TCRbeta diversity in some patients.

Trimming cost V 4 bases and J 4 bases, with 9 bases left between them. The CDR3 sequence is 13 residues long. The TCRbeta library incorporated unique molecular identifiers. In TCRdb, the PCR reads were re-called with MiXCR into one record per CDR3 protein. Of under 400,000 distinct CDR3 sequences in the sample, approximately 23% were seen once. Turning to this clonotype: No antigen is known for it.

The material was PBMCs, mostly from graft donor cells, obtained 180 days after TCRalphabeta/CD19-depleted stem cell transplant. The gene calls are TRBV12-3 or TRBV12-4 and TRBJ2-3; D unclear. This sequence was found in a male patient aged 10 to 17 who had a stem cell transplant for acute lymphoblastic leukemia, so the T cells may come from the graft donor. The CDR3 is CASSSLSPDTQYF. The CDR3 nucleotides read TGTGCCAGCAGTTCCTTATCCCCAGATACGCAGTATTTT.